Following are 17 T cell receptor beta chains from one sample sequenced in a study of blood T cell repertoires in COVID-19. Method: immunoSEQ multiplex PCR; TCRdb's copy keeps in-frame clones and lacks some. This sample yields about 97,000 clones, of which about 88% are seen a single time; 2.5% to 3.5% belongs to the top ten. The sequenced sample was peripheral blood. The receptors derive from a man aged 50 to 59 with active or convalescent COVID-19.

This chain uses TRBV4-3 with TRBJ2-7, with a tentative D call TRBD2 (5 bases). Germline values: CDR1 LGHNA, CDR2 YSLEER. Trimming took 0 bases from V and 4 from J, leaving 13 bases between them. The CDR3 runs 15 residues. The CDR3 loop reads CASSQDRTPVYEQYF. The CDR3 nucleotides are TGCGCCAGCAGCCAAGACCGGACTCCCGTTTACGAGCAGTACTTC.

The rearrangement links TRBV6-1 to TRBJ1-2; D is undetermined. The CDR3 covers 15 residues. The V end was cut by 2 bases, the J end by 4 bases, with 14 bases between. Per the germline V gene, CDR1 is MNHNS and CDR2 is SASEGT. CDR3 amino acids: CASSETLDIRYGYTF. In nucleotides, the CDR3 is TGTGCCAGCAGTGAAACTTTAGACATTCGCTATGGCTACACCTTC.

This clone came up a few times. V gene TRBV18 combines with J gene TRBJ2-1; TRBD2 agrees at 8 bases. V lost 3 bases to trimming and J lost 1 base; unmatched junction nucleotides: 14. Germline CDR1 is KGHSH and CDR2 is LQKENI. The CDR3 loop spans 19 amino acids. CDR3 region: CASSPRSLAGYLSYNEQFF. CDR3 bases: TGTGCCAGCTCACCCCGTTCGTTAGCGGGGTACCTGTCCTACAATGAGCAGTTCTTC.

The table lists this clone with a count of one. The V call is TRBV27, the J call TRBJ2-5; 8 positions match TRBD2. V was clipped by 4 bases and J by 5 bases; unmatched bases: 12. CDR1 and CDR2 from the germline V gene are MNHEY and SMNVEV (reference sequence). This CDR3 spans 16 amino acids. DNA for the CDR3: TGTGCCAGCAGTTCCCCCTCCCGGGGGGGCCGGGAGACCCAGTACTTC. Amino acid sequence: CASSSPSRGGRETQYF.

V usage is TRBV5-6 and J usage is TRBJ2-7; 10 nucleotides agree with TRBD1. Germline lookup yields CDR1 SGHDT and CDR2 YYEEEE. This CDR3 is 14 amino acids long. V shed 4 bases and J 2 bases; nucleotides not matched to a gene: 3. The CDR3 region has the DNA TGTGCCAGCAGCCGGGGACAGGGGACCTACGAGCAGTACTTC. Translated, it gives CASSRGQGTYEQYF. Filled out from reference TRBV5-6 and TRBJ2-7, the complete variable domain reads DAGVTQSPTHLIKTRGQQVTLRCSPKSGHDTVSWYQQALGQGPQFIFQYYEEEERQRGNFPDRFSGHQFPNYSSELNVNALLLGDSALYLCASSRGQGTYEQYFGPGTRLTVT.

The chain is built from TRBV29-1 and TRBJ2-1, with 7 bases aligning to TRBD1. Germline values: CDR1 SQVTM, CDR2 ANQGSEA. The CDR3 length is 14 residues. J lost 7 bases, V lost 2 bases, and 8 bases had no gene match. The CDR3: CSVERDPTGNEQFF. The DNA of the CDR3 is TGCAGCGTTGAAAGAGACCCGACAGGGAATGAGCAGTTCTTC.

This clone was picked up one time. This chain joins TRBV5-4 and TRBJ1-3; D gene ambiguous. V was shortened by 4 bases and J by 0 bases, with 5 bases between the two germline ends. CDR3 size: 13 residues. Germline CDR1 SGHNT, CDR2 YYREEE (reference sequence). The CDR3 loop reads CASSPGSGNTIYF. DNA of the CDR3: TGTGCCAGCAGCCCAGGCTCTGGAAACACCATATATTTT.

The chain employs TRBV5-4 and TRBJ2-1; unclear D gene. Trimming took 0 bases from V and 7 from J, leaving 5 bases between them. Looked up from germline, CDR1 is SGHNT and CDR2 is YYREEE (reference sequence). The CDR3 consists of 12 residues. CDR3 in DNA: TGTGCCAGCAGCTTGGGAGAAAATGAGCAGTTCTTC. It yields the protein CASSLGENEQFF.

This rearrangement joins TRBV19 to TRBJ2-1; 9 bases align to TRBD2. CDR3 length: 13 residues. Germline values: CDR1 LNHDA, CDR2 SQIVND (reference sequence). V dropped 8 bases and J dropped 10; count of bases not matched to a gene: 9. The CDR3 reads CASRTSAEPEQFF. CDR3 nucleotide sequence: TGTGCCAGTCGGACTAGCGCGGAACCAGAGCAGTTCTTC.

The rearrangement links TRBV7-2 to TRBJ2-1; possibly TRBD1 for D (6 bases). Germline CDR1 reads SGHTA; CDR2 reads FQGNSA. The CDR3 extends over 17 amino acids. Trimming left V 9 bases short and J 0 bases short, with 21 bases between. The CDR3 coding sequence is TGTGCCAGTGACCGGGATGACAGGCGAAACTCCTACAATGAGCAGTTCTTC. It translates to CASDRDDRRNSYNEQFF. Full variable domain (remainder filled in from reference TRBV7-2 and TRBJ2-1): GAGVSQSPSNKVTEKGKDVELRCDPISGHTALYWYRQSLGQGLEFLIYFQGNSAPDKSGLPSDRFSAERTGGSVSTLTIQRTQQEDSAVYLCASDRDDRRNSYNEQFFGPGTRLTVL.

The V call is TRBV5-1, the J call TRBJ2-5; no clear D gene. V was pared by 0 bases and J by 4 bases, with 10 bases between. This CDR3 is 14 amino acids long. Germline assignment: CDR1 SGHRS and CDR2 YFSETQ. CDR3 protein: CASSLVPPSETQYF. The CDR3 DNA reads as TGCGCCAGCAGCTTGGTCCCCCCTTCAGAGACCCAGTACTTC.

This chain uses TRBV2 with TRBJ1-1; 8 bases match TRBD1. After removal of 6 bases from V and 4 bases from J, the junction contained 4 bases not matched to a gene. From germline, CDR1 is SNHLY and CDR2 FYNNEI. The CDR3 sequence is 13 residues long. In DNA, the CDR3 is TGTGCCAGCAGATTAGACAGGGGCACTGAAGCTTTCTTT. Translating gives CASRLDRGTEAFF.

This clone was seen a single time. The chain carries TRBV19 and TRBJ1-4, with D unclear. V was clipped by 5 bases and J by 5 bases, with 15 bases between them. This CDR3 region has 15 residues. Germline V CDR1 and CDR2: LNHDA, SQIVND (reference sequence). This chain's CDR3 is CASSAPAESNEKLFF. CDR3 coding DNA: TGTGCCAGTAGTGCACCTGCGGAGAGCAATGAAAAACTGTTTTTT.

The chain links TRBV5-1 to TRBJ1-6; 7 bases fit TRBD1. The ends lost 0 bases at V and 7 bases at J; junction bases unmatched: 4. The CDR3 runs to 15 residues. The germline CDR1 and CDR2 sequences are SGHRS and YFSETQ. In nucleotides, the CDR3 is TGCGCCAGCAGCTTGGAAGCAGGGGGGAATTCACCCCTCCACTTT. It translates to CASSLEAGGNSPLHF. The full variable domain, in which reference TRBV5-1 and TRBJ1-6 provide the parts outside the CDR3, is KAGVTQTPRYLIKTRGQQVTLSCSPISGHRSVSWYQQTPGQGLQFLFEYFSETQRNKGNFPGRFSGRQFSNSRSEMNVSTLELGDSALYLCASSLEAGGNSPLHFGNGTRLTVT.

The CDR3 bases are TGTGCCAGCAGCCACGACAGGGGCAACAATGAGCAGTTCTTC. Translation gives CASSHDRGNNEQFF. The V gene is TRBV4-2, the J gene TRBJ2-1, with 8 bases matching TRBD1. The CDR3 has 14 amino acids. Germline loops: CDR1 LGHNA, CDR2 YNFKEQ. V lost 3 bases to trimming and J lost 5 bases; unmatched junction nucleotides: 3.

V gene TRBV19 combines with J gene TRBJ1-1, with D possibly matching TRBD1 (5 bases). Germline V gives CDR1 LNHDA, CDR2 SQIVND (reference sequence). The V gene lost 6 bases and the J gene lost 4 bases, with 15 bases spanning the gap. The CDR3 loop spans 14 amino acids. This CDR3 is CASSARQLSTEAFF. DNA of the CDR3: TGTGCCAGTAGCGCCCGACAGCTGAGCACTGAAGCTTTCTTT.

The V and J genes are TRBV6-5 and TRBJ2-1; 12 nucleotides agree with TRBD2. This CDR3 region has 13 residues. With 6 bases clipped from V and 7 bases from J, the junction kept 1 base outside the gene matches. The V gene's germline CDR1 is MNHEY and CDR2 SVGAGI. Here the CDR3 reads CASRGTSGNEQFF. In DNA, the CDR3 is TGTGCCAGCAGGGGGACTAGCGGGAATGAGCAGTTCTTC.